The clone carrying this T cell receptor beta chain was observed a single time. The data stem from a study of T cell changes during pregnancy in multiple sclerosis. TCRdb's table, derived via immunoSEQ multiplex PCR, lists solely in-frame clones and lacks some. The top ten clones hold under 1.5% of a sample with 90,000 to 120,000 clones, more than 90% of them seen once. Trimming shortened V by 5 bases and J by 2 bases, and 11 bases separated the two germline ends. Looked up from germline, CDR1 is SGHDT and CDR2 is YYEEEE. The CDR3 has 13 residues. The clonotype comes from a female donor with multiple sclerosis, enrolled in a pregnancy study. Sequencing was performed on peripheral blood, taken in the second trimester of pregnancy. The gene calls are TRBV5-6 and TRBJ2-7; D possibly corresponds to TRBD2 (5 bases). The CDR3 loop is CASRSGFAYEQYF. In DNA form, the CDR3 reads TGTGCCAGCAGATCGGGGTTTGCCTACGAGCAGTACTTC.